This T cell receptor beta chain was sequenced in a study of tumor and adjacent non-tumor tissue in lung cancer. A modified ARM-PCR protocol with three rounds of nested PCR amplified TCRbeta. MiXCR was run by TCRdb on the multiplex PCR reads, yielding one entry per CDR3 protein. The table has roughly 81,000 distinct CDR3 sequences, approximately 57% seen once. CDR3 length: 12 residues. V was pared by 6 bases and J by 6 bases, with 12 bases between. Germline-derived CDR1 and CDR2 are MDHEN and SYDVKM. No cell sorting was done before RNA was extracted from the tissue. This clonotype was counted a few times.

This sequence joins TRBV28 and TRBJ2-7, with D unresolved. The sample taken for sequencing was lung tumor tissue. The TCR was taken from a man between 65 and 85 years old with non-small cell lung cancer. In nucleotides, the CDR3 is TGTGCCAGCAGCCCCTCCCGGCGCGAGCAGTACTTC. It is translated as CASSPSRREQYF.